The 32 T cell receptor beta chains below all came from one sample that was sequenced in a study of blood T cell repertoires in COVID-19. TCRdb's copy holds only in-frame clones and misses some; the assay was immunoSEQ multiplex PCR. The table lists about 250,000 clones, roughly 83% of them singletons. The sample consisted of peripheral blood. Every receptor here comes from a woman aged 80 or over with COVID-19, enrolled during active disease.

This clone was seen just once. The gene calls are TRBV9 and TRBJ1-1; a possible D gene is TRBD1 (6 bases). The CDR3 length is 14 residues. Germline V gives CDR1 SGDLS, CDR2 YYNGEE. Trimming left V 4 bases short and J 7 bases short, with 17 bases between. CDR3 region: CASSWGTGLDEAFF. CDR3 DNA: TGTGCCAGCAGCTGGGGCACAGGGTTGGATGAAGCTTTCTTT.

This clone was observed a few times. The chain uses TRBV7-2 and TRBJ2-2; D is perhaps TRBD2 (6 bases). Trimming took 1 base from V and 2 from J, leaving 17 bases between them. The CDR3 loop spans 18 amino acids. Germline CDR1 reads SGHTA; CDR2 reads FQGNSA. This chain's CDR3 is CASSLVGLGGPNTGELFF. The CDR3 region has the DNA TGTGCCAGCAGCTTAGTGGGGCTGGGGGGTCCTAACACCGGGGAGCTGTTTTTT.

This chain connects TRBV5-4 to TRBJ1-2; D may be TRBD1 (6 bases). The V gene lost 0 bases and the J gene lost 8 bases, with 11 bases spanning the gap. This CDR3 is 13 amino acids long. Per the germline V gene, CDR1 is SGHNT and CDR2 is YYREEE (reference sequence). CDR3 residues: CASSLEGTTGYTF. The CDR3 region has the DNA TGTGCCAGCAGCTTGGAAGGGACAACCGGCTACACCTTC.

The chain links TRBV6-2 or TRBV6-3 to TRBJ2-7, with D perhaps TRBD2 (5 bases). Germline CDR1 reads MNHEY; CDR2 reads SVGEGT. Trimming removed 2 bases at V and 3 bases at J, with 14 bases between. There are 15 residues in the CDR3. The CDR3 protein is CASSYGGSSLYEQYF. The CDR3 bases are TGTGCCAGCAGTTACGGAGGTAGCAGCCTCTACGAGCAGTACTTC.

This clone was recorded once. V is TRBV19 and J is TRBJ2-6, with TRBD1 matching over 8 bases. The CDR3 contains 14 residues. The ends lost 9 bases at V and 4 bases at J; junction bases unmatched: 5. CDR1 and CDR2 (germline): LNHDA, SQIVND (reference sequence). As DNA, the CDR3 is TGTGCCAGGAGCAGGGGGCTCGGGGCCAACGTCCTGACTTTC. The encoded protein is CARSRGLGANVLTF.

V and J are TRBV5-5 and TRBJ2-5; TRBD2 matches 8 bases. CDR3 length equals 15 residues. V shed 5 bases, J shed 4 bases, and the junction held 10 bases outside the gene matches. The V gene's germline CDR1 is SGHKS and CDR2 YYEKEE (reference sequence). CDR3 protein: CASSFLGGAGETQYF. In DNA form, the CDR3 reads TGTGCCAGCAGTTTCCTCGGGGGGGCTGGAGAGACCCAGTACTTC.

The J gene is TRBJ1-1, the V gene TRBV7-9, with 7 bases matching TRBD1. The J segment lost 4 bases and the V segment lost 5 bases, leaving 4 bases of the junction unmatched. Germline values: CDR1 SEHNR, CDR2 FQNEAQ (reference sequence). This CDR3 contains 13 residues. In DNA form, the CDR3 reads TGTGCCAGCAGCAGAACAGGGGCCACTGAAGCTTTCTTT. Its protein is CASSRTGATEAFF.

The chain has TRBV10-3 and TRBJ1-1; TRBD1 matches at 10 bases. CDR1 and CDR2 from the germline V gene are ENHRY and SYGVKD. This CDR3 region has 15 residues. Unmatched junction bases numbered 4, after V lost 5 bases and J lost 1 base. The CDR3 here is CAISRTGGSNTEAFF. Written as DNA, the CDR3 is TGTGCCATCAGTAGGACAGGGGGATCGAACACTGAAGCTTTCTTT.

The CDR3 protein is CAWSVRLAGGRETQYF. The CDR3 coding sequence is TGTGCCTGGAGTGTAAGGCTAGCGGGGGGCCGGGAGACCCAGTACTTC. The rearrangement joins TRBV30 to TRBJ2-5, with 11 nucleotides matching TRBD2. The J segment lost 5 bases and the V segment lost 0 bases, leaving 8 bases of the junction unmatched. The CDR3 is 16 residues long. CDR1 is GTSNPN and CDR2 is SVGIG in the germline V gene (reference sequence).

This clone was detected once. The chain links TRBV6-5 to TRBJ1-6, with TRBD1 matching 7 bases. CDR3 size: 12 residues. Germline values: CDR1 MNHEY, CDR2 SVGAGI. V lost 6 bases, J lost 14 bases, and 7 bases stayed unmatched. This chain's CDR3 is CASRPGGKALHF. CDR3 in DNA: TGTGCCAGCAGGCCAGGGGGTAAGGCCCTCCACTTT.

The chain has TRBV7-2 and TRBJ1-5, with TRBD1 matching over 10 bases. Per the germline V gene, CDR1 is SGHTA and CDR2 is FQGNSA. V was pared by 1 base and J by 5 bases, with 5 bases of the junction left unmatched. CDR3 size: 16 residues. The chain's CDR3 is CASSLGLDRGDQPQHF. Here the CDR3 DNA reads TGTGCCAGCAGCTTAGGACTGGACAGGGGGGATCAGCCCCAGCATTTT.

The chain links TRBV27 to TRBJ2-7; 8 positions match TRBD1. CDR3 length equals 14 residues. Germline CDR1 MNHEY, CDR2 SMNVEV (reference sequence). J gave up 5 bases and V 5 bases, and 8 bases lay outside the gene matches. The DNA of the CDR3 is TGTGCCAGCAGTCAGGACAGGGTGATAAACGAGCAGTACGTC. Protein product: CASSQDRVINEQYV.

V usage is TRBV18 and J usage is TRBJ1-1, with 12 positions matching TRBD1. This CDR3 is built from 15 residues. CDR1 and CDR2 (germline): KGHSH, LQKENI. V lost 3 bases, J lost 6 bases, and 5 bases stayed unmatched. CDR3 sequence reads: CASSPKGQGAAEAFF. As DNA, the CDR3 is TGTGCCAGCTCACCTAAGGGACAGGGGGCTGCTGAAGCTTTCTTT.

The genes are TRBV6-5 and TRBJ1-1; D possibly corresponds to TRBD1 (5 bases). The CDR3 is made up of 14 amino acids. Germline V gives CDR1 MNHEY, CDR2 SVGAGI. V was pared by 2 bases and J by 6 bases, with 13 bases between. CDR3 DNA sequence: TGTGCCAGCAGTTACGGACAAGGGGCCCCTGAAGCTTTCTTT. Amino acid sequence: CASSYGQGAPEAFF.

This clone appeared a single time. Here the CDR3 reads CASNVGQGGYTF. As DNA, the CDR3 is TGTGCCAGCAACGTAGGACAGGGCGGCTACACCTTC. The genes are TRBV12-3 or TRBV12-4 and TRBJ1-2; 8 bases fit TRBD1. V dropped 7 bases and J dropped 8; count of bases not matched to a gene: 6. CDR3 length: 12 amino acids.

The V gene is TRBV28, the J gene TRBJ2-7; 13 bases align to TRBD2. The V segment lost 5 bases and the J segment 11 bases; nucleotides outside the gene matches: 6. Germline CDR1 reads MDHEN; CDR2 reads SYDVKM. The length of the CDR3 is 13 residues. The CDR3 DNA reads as TGTGCCAGCAGTATACACGGACTAGCGGGGGAGTACTTC. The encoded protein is CASSIHGLAGEYF.

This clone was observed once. The CDR3 region has the DNA TGTGCCAGCAGTTACTATACACGGGGACAGGGACTCGAGCAGTACGTC. Encoded protein: CASSYYTRGQGLEQYV. The chain is built from TRBV6-5 and TRBJ2-7, with 9 bases identical to TRBD1. After removal of 1 base from V and 6 bases from J, the junction contained 10 bases not matched to a gene. Germline V gene sequence: CDR1 MNHEY, CDR2 SVGAGI. The CDR3 has 16 amino acids.

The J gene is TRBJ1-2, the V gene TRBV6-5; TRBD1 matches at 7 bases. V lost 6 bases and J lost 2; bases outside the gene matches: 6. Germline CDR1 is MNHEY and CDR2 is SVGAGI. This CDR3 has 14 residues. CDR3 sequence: CASSEGARNYGYTF. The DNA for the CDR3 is TGTGCCAGCAGCGAGGGGGCTAGAAACTATGGCTACACCTTC.

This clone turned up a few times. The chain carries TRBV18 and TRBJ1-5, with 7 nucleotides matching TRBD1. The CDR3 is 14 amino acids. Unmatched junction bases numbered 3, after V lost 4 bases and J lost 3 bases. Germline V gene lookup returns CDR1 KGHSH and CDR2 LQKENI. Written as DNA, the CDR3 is TGTGCCAGCTCACGTCAGGGGGACAATCAGCCCCAGCATTTT. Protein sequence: CASSRQGDNQPQHF.

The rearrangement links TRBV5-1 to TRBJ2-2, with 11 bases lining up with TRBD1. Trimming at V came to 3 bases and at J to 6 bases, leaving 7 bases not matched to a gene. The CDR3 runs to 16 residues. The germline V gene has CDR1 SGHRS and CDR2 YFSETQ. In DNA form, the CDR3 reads TGCGCCAGCAGCTCGCGGACAGGGGGCGAATCCGGGGAGCTGTTTTTT. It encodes CASSSRTGGESGELFF.

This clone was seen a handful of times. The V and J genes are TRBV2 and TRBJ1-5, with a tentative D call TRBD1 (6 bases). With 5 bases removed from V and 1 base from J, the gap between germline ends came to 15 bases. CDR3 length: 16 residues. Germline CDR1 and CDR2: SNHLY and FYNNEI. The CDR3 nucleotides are TGTGCCAGCAGTCAGGAGGGGGGGCGAAGCAATCAGCCCCAGCATTTT. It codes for CASSQEGGRSNQPQHF. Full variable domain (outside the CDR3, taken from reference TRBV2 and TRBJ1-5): EPEVTQTPSHQVTQMGQEVILRCVPISNHLYFYWYRQILGQKVEFLVSFYNNEISEKSEIFDDQFSVERPDGSNFTLKIRSTKLEDSAMYFCASSQEGGRSNQPQHFGDGTRLSIL.

CDR3: CASSLGVGNTEAFF. The CDR3 coding sequence is TGTGCCAGCTCACTCGGGGTGGGGAACACTGAAGCTTTCTTT. The chain has TRBV18 and TRBJ1-1; no clear D gene. Germline V gene data show CDR1 as KGHSH and CDR2 as LQKENI. The CDR3 consists of 14 residues. V was pared by 4 bases and J by 1 base, with 10 bases between.

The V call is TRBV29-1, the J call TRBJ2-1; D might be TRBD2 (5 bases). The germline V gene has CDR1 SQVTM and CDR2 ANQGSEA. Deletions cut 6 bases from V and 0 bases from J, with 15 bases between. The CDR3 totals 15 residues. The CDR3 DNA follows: TGCAGCGTAATTCAAGCGGAACCCTCCTACAATGAGCAGTTCTTC. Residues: CSVIQAEPSYNEQFF.

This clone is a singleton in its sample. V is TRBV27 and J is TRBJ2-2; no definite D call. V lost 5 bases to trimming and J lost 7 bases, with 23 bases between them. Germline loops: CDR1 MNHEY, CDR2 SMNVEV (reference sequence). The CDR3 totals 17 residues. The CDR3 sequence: CASSRYSVAKTNGELFF. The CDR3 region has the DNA TGTGCCAGCAGTAGATACAGTGTCGCGAAGACGAACGGGGAGCTGTTTTTT.

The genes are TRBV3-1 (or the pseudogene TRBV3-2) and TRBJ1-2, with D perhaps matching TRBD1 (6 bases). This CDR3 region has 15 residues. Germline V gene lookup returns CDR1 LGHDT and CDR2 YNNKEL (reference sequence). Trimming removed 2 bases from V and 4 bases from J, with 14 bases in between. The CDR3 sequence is CASSQMTGLGYGYTF. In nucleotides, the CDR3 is TGTGCCAGCAGCCAAATGACAGGACTGGGCTATGGCTACACCTTC.

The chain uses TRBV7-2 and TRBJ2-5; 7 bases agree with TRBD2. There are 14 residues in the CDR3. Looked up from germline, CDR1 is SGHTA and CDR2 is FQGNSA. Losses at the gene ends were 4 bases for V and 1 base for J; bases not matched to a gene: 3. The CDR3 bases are TGTGCCAGCAGCTCTAGCGGACTCCAAGAGACCCAGTACTTC. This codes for CASSSSGLQETQYF.

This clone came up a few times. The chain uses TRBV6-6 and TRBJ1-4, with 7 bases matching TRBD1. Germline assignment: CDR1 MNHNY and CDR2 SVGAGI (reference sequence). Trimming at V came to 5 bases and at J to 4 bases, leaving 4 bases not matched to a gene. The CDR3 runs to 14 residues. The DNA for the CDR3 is TGTGCCAGCAGTACAGGGGTAGTTAATGAAAAACTGTTTTTT. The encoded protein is CASSTGVVNEKLFF.

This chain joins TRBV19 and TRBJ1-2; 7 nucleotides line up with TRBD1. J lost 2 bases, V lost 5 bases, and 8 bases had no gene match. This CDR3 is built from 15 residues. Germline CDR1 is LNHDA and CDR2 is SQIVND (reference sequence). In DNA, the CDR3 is TGTGCCAGTAGTCCTCCGACAGGGAACAACTATGGCTACACCTTC. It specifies CASSPPTGNNYGYTF.

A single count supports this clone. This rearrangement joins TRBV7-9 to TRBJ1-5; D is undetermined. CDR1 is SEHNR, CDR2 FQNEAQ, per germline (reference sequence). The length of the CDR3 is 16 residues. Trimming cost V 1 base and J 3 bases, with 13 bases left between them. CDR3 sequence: CASSLGAELDNQPQHF. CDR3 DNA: TGTGCCAGCAGCTTAGGAGCGGAGCTCGACAATCAGCCCCAGCATTTT.

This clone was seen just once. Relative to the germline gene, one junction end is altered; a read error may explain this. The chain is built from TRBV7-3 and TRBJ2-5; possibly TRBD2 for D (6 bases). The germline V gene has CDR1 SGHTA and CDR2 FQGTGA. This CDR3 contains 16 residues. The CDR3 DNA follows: TGTGCCAGCAGCCTAACGGGCGGGGTCCCCCAAGAGACCCAGTACTTC. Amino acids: CASSLTGGVPQETQYF.

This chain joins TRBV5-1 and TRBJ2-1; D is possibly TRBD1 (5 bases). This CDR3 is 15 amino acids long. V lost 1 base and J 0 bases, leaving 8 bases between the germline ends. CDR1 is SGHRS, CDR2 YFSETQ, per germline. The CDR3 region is CASSLTGDSYNEQFF. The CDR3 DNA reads TGCGCCAGCAGCTTGACAGGCGACTCCTACAATGAGCAGTTCTTC.

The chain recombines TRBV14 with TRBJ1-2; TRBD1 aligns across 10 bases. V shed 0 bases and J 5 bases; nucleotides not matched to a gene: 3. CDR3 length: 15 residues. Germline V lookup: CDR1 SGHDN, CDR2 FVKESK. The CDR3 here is CASSQERTGGYGYTF. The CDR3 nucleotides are TGTGCCAGCAGCCAAGAGCGGACAGGGGGATATGGCTACACCTTC.